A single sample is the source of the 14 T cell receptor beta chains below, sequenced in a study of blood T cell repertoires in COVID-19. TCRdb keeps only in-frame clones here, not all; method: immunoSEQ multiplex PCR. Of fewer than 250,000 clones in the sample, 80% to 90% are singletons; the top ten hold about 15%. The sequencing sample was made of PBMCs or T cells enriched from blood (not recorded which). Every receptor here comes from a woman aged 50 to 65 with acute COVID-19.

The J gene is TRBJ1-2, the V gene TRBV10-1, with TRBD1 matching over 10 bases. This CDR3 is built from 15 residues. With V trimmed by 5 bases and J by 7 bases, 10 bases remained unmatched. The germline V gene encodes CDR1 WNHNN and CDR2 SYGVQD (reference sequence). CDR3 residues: CASSSPDRGRSGYTF. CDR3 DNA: TGCGCCAGCAGTTCTCCAGACAGGGGGCGTAGTGGCTACACCTTC.

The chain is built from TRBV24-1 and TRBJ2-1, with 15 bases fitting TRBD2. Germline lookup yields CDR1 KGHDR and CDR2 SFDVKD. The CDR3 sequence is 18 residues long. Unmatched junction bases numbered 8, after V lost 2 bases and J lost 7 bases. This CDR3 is CATSDYVPGLAGGNEQFF. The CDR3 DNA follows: TGTGCCACCAGTGATTATGTACCGGGACTAGCGGGAGGTAATGAGCAGTTCTTC.

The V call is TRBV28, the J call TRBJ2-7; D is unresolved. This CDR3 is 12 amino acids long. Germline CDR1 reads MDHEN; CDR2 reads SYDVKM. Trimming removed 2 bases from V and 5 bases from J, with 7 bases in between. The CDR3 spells CASSLTPHEQYF. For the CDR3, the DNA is TGTGCCAGCAGTTTAACTCCGCACGAGCAGTACTTC.

In DNA form, the CDR3 reads TGTGCCAGCTCGGACAGGCATCGGAATCAGCCCCAGCATTTT. Translated: CASSDRHRNQPQHF. The V gene is TRBV28, the J gene TRBJ1-5; 7 bases are shared with TRBD1. With 8 bases clipped from V and 4 bases from J, the junction kept 8 bases outside the gene matches. The CDR3 has 14 residues. Germline V CDR1 and CDR2: MDHEN, SYDVKM.

The CDR3 region has the DNA TGTGCCAGCAGCGTAGATTTGGGACTCGACCACGAGCAGTACTTC. Amino acid sequence: CASSVDLGLDHEQYF. This chain joins TRBV9 and TRBJ2-7; a weak D match, TRBD2 (6 bases). CDR3 length equals 15 residues. Per germline, CDR1 SGDLS and CDR2 YYNGEE. Trimming pared 0 bases from V and 5 bases from J, leaving 15 bases between. Filled out from reference TRBV9 and TRBJ2-7, the complete variable domain reads DSGVTQTPKHLITATGQRVTLRCSPRSGDLSVYWYQQSLDQGLQFLIQYYNGEERAKGNILERFSAQQFPDLHSELNLSSLELGDSALYFCASSVDLGLDHEQYFGPGTRLTVT.

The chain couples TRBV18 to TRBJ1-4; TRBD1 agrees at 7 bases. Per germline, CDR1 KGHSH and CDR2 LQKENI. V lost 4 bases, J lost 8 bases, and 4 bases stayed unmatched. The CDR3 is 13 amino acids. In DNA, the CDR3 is TGTGCCAGCTCACAGGGGGCGCAAGAAAAACTGTTTTTT. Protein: CASSQGAQEKLFF. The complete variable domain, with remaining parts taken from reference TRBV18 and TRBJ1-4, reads NAGVMQNPRHLVRRRGQEARLRCSPMKGHSHVYWYRQLPEEGLKFMVYLQKENIIDESGMPKERFSAEFPKEGPSILRIQQVVRGDSAAYFCASSQGAQEKLFFGSGTQLSVL.

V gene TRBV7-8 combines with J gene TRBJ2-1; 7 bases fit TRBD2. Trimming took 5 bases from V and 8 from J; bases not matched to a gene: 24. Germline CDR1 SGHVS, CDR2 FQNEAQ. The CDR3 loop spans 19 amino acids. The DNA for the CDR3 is TGTGCCAGCAGCCCTCCGTCCAGAGGGAGGGCCTTTTTCGTCGATGAGCAGTTCTTC. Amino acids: CASSPPSRGRAFFVDEQFF. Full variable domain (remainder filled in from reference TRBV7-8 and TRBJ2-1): GAGVSQSPRYKVAKRGQDVALRCDPISGHVSLFWYQQALGQGPEFLTYFQNEAQLDKSGLPSDRFFAERPEGSVSTLKIQRTQQEDSAVYLCASSPPSRGRAFFVDEQFFGPGTRLTVL.

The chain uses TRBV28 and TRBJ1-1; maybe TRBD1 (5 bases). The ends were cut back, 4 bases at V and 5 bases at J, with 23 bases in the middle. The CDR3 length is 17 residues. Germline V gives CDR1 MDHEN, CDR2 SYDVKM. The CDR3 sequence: CASSSPARRGSKTEAFF. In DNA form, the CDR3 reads TGTGCCAGCAGTTCACCCGCCCGGCGGGGCTCAAAAACTGAAGCTTTCTTT.

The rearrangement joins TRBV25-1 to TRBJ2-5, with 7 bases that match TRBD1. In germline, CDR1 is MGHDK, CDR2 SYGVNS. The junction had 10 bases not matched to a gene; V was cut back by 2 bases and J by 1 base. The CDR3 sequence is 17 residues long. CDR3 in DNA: TGTGCCAGCAGTGAACCAGGCCCCCGGACAGGCCAAGAGACCCAGTACTTC. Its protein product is CASSEPGPRTGQETQYF.

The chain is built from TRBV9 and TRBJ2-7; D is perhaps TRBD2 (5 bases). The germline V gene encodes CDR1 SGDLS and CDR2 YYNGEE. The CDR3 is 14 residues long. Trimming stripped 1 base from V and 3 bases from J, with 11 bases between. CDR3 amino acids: CASSVSGGGYEQYF. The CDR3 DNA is TGTGCCAGCAGCGTAAGCGGCGGCGGCTACGAGCAGTACTTC.

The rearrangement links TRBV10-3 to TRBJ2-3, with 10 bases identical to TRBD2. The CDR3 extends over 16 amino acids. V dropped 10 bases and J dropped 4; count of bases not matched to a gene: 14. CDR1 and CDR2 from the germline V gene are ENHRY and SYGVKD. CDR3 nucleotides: TGTGCCACTAGCGGGAGAGGGGGGGATTCGGCAGATACGCAGTATTTT. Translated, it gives CATSGRGGDSADTQYF.

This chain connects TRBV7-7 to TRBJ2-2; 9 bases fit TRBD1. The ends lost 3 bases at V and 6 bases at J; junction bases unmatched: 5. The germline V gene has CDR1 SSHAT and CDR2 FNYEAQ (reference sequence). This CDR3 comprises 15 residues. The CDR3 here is CASSLRDRVPGELFF. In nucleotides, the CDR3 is TGTGCCAGCAGCTTGCGGGACAGGGTTCCCGGGGAGCTGTTTTTT.

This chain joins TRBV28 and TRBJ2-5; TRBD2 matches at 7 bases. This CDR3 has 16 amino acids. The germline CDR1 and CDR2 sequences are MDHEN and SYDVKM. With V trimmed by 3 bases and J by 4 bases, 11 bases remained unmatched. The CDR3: CASSFRGRTSLETQYF. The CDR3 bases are TGTGCCAGCAGTTTCCGCGGGAGAACTTCCTTAGAGACCCAGTACTTC.

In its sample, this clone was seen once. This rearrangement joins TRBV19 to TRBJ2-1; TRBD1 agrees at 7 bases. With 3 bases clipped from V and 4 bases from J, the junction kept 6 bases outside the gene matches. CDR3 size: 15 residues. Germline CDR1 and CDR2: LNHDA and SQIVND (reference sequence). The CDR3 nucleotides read TGTGCCAGTAGTATTGGACAGGTTTTATACAATGAGCAGTTCTTC. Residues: CASSIGQVLYNEQFF.